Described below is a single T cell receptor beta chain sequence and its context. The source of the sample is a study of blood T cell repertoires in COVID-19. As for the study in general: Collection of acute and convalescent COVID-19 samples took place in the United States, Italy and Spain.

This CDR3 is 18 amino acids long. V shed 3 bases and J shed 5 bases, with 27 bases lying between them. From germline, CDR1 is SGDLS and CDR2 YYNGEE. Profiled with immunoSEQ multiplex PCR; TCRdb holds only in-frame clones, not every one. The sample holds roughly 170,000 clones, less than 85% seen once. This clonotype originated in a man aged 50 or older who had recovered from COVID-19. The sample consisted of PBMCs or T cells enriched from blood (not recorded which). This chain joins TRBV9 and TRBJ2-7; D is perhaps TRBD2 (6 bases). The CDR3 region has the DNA TGTGCCAGCAGCGCCCCGGGGGACGGTTCAACGGTCGGACACGAGCAGTACTTC. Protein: CASSAPGDGSTVGHEQYF.